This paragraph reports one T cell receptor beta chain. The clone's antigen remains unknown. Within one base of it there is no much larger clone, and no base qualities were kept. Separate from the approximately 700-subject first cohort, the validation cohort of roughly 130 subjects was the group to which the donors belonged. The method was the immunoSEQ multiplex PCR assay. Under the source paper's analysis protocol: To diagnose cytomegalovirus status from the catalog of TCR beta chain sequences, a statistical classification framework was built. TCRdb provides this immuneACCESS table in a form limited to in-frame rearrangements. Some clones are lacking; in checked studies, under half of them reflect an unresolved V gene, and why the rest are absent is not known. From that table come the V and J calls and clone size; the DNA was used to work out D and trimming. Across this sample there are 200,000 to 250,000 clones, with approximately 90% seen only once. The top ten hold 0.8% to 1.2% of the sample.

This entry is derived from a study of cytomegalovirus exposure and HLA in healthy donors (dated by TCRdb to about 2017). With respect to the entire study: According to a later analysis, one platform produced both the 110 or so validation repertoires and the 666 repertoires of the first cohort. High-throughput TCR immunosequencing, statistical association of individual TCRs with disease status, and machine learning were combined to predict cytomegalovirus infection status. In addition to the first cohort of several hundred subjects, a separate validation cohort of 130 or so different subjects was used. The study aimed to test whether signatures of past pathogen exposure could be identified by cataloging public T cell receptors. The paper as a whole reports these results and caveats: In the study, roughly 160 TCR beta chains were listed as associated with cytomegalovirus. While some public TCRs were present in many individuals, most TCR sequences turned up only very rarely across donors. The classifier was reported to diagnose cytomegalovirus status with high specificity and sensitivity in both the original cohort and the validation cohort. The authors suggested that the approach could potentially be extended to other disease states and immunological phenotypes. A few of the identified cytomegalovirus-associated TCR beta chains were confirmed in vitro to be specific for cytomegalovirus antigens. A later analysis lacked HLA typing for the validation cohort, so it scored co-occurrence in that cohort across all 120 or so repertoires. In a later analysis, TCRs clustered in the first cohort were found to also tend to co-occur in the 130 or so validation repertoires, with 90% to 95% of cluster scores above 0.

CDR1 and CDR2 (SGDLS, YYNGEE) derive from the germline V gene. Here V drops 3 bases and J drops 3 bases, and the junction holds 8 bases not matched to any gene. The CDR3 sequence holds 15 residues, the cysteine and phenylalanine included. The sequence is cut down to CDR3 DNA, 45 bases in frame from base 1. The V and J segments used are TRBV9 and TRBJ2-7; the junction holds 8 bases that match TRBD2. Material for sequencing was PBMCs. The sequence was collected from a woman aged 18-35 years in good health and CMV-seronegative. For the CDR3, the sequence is CASSAAGVGDYEQYF. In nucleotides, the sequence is TGTGCCAGCAGCGCAGCGGGAGTAGGGGACTACGAGCAGTACTTC.